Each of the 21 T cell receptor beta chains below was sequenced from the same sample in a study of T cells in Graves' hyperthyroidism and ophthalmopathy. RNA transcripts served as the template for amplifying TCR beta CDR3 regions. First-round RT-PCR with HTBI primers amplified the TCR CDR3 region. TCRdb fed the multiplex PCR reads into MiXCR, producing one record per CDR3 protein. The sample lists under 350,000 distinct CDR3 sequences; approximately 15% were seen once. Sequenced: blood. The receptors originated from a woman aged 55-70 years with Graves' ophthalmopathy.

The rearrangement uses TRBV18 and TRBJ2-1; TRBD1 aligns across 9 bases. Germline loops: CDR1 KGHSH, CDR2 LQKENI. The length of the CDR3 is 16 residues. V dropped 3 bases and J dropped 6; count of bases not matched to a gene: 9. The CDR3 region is CASSPWDRDGINEQFF. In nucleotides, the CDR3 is TGTGCCAGCTCACCCTGGGACAGGGATGGAATCAATGAGCAGTTCTTC.

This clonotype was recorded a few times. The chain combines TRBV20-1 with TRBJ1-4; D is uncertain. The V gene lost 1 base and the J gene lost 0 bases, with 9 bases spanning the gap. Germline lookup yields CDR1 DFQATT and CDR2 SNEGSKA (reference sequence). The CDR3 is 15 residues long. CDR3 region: CSARVAGATNEKLFF. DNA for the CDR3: TGCAGTGCTAGAGTAGCGGGCGCAACTAATGAAAAACTGTTTTTT.

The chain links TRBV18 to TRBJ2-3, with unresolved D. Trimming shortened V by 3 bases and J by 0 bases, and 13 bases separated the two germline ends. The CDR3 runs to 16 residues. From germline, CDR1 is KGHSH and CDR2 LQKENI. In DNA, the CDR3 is TGTGCCAGCTCACCCACCCCCAACTCTAGCACAGATACGCAGTATTTT. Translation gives CASSPTPNSSTDTQYF.

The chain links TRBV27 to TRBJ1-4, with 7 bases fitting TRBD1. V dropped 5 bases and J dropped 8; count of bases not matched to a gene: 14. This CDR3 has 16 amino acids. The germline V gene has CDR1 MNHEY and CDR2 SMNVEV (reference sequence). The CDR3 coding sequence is TGTGCCAGCAGTCCCTACCTAGACAGGGTCGGAGAAAAACTGTTTTTT. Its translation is CASSPYLDRVGEKLFF.

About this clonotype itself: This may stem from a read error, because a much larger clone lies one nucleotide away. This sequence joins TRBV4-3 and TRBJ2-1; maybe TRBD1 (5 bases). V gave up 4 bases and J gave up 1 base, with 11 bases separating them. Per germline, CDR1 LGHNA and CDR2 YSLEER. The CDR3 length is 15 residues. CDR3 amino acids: CASSPGKGSYNEQFF. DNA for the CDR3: TGCGCCAGCAGCCCAGGGAAAGGATCCTACAATGAGCAGTTCTTC.

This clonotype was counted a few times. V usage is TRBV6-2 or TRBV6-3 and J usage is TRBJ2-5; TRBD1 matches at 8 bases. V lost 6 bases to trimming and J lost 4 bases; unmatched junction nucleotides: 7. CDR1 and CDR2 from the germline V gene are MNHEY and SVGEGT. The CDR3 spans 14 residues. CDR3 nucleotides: TGTGCCAGCAGGACTCCCGACAGGGGAGAGACCCAGTACTTC. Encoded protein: CASRTPDRGETQYF.

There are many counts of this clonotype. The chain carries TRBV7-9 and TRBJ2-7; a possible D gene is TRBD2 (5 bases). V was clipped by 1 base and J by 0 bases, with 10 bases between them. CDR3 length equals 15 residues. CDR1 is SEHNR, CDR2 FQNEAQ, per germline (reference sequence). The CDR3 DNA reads TGTGCCAGCAGCTTAGGGACTTCTAGCTCCTACGAGCAGTACTTC. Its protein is CASSLGTSSSYEQYF. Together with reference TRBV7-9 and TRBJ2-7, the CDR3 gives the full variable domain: DTGVSQNPRHKITKRGQNVTFRCDPISEHNRLYWYRQTLGQGPEFLTYFQNEAQLEKSRLLSDRFSAERPKGSFSTLEIQRTEQGDSAMYLCASSLGTSSSYEQYFGPGTRLTVT.

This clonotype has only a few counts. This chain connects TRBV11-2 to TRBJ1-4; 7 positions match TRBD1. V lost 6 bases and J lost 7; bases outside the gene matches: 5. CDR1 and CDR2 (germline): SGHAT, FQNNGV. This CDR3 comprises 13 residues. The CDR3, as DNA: TGTGCCAGCAGAGCGAGGACAGGTGAAAAACTGTTTTTT. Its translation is CASRARTGEKLFF. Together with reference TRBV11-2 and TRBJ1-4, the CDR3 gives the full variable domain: EAGVAQSPRYKIIEKRQSVAFWCNPISGHATLYWYQQILGQGPKLLIQFQNNGVVDDSQLPKDRFSAERLKGVDSTLKIQPAKLEDSAVYLCASRARTGEKLFFGSGTQLSVL.

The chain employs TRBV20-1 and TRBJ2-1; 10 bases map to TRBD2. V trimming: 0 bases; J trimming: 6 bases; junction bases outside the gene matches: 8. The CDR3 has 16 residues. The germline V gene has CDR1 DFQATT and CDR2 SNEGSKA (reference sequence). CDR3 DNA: TGCAGTGCTAGAGATTCCCTAGCGGGAGTGAGCAATGAGCAGTTCTTC. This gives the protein CSARDSLAGVSNEQFF.

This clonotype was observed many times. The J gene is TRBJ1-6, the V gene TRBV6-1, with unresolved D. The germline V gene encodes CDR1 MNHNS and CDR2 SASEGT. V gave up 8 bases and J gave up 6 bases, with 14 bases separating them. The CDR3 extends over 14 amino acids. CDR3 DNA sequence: TGTGCCAGCGGTAGGGTGGGCGTTAATTCACCCCTCCACTTT. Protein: CASGRVGVNSPLHF.

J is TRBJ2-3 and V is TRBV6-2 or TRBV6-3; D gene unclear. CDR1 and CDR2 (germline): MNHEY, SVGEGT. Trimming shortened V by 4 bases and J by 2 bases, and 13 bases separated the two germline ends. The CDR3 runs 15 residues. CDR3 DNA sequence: TGTGCCAGCAGTTTTGGCAGGACCTTCACAGATACGCAGTATTTT. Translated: CASSFGRTFTDTQYF.

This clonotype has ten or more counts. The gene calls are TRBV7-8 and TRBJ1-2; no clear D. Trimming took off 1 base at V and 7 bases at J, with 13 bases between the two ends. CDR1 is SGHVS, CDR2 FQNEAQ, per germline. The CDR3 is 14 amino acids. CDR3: CASSLERLRSGYTF. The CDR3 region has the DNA TGTGCCAGCAGCTTAGAGAGGCTCAGGAGTGGCTACACCTTC.

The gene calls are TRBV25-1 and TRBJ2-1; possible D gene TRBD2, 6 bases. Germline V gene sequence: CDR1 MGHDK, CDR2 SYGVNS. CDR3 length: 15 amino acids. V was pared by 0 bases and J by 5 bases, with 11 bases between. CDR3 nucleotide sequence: TGTGCCAGCAGTGAATACAGGACTATCGACAATGAGCAGTTCTTC. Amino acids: CASSEYRTIDNEQFF.

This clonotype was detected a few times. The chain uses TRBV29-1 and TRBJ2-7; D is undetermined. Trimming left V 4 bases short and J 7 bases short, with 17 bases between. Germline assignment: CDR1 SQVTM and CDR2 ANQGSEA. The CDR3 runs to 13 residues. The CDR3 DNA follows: TGCAGCGTTGCACGAGAGCTATTGGGGGAGCAGTACTTC. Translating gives CSVARELLGEQYF.

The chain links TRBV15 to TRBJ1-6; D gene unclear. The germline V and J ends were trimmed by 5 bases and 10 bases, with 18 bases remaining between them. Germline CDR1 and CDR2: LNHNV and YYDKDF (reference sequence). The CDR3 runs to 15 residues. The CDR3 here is CATSAGWGRRSPLHF. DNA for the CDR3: TGTGCCACCAGCGCTGGATGGGGTCGTAGGTCACCCCTCCACTTT.

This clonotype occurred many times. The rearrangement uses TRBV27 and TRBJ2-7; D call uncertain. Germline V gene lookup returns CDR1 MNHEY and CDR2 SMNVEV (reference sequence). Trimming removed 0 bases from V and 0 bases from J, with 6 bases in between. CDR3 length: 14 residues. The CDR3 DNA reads TGTGCCAGCAGTTTATCCCGCAACTCCTACGAGCAGTACTTC. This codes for CASSLSRNSYEQYF.

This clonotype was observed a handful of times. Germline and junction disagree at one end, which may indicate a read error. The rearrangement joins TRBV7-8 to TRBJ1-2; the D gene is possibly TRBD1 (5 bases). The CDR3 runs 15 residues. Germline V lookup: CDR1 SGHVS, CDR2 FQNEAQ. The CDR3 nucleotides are TGTGCCAGCAGCTTAGCGGCAGGGACTAACTATGGCTGCACCTTC. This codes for CASSLAAGTNYGCTF.

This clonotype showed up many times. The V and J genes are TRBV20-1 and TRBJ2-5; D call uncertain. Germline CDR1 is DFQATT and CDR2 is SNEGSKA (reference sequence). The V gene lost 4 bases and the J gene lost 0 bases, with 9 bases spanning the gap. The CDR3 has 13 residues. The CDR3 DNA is TGCAGTGCTACGGCGGCGAACCAAGAGACCCAGTACTTC. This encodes CSATAANQETQYF.

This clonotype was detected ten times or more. Here the CDR3 reads CASSLGGGNTEAFF. The CDR3 nucleotides are TGTGCCAGCAGTTTGGGTGGAGGGAACACTGAAGCTTTCTTT. This chain connects TRBV12-3 or TRBV12-4 to TRBJ1-1; D gene uncertain. V gave up 3 bases and J gave up 1 base, with 9 bases separating them. The CDR3 is 14 residues long.

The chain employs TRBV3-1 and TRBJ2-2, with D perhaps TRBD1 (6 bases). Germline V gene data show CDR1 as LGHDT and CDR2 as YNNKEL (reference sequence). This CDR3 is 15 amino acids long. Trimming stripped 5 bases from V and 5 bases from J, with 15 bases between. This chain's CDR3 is CASSFRDQGTGELFF. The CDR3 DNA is TGTGCCAGCAGCTTTCGGGATCAGGGGACCGGGGAGCTGTTTTTT.

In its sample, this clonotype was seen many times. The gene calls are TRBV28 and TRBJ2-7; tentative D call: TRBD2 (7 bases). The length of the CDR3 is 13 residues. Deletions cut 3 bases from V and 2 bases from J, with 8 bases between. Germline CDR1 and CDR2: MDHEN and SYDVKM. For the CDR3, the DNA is TGTGCCAGCAGTTTCGGGGGGCCCTACGAGCAGTACTTC. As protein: CASSFGGPYEQYF.